The entry below describes one T cell receptor beta chain. The antigen remains unidentified. This sample was taken from a study of cytomegalovirus exposure and HLA in healthy donors. Points from the study as a whole: Most CMV-associated TCR beta chains were later found to appear HLA-restricted.

The PCR contained 60 Vbeta and 13 Jbeta primers. Sequenced by immunoSEQ multiplex PCR; TCRdb stores in-frame clones only, minus some. Of 150,000 to 200,000 clones detected, around 81% appear once; the ten largest clones hold roughly 1.5%. The origin of this receptor is a man aged 40-55 years in good health and CMV-seronegative. The specimen was PBMCs.

CDR3 protein: CASSPTPSFYNEQFF. The CDR3 DNA reads as TGTGCCAGCTCACCCACTCCTTCTTTCTACAATGAGCAGTTCTTC. The chain carries TRBV18 and TRBJ2-1; D is unresolved. The CDR3 is made up of 15 amino acids. Between the trimmed V and J ends, which lost 3 bases and 3 bases, there was a span of 12 bases. From germline, CDR1 is KGHSH and CDR2 LQKENI.